Sequencing of this TCR beta chain was carried out in a study of cytomegalovirus exposure and HLA in healthy donors. In the study overall: Researchers found that around 80% of 350 to 500 genotyped donors fell within the Caucasian-associated ancestry cluster. The study's findings and limits: Per published accounts, TCR beta sequences correctly predicted the HLA-A and HLA-B alleles of most subjects.

V was trimmed by 7 bases and J by 4 bases, leaving 8 bases between them. Germline V gives CDR1 DFQATT, CDR2 SNEGSKA (reference sequence). The CDR3 is 11 amino acids. 60 Vbeta and 13 Jbeta primers were used in PCR. Source study methods: Per a later analysis, the number of unique TCR beta chains was approximately 80 million, of which roughly 10 million were shared. The repertoire was sequenced with immunoSEQ multiplex PCR; TCRdb's copy has only in-frame clones and lacks some. The D gene and trimming were derived from the DNA, and the V and J assignments and clone size from that table. This sample has 100,000 to 150,000 clones, with roughly 72% found just once. This clone has just a few counts. What it recognizes is unknown.

The sequence came from a woman in her 50s in good health and CMV-seronegative. This chain links TRBV20-1 with TRBJ2-1, with D tentatively TRBD1 (5 bases). Sequenced material: PBMCs. In DNA form, the CDR3 reads TGCAGTGTAGGGGAATACAATGAGCAGTTCTTC. As protein: CSVGEYNEQFF.